Listed below are T cell receptor beta chains from one sample, sequenced in a study of technical replicates of blood from several donors. The method was immunoSEQ multiplex PCR; TCRdb's version includes in-frame clones alone and lacks a portion of them. The sample has nearly 90,000 clones; just under 95% are singletons. Sample: T cells isolated from PBMCs. These receptors all stem from a human donor in good health. CDR3s include the opening cysteine and the closing phenylalanine or tryptophan. The D gene is left open where the match is weak. Clone sizes are given selectively: once, few, many, or a class where the clone is expanded.

d_call: -
cdr3_length: 14
j_call: TRBJ2-5
clone_size: -
v_call: TRBV30
cdr3_nt: TGTGCCTGGAGTGTTGTGGGGGGTATGGAGACCCAGTACTTC
cdr3_aa: CAWSVVGGMETQYF

d_call: -
cdr3_length: 12
j_call: TRBJ1-5
clone_size: -
v_call: TRBV28
cdr3_nt: TGTGCCAGCAGTACGGGGATGCAGCCCCAGCATTTT
cdr3_aa: CASSTGMQPQHF

d_call: TRBD1
cdr3_length: 15
j_call: TRBJ1-5
clone_size: -
v_call: TRBV2
cdr3_nt: TGTGCCAGCAGTGACGAGGCAGGGGGGATTCAGCCCCAGCATTTT
cdr3_aa: CASSDEAGGIQPQHF

d_call: -
cdr3_length: 14
j_call: TRBJ2-7
clone_size: -
v_call: TRBV5-1
cdr3_nt: TGCGCCAGCAGTTCGTCTGGCGGTTTCTACGAGCAGTACTTC
cdr3_aa: CASSSSGGFYEQYF

d_call: TRBD2
cdr3_length: 15
j_call: TRBJ2-5
clone_size: once
v_call: TRBV15
cdr3_nt: TGTGCCACCAGCAGAGTACGGGAGGGGAAAGAGACCCAGTACTTC
cdr3_aa: CATSRVREGKETQYF

d_call: TRBD1
cdr3_length: 15
j_call: TRBJ2-7
clone_size: -
v_call: TRBV11-2
cdr3_nt: TGTGCCAGCAGCCGCAAGGGGACAGGGAGCCACGAGCAGTACTTC
cdr3_aa: CASSRKGTGSHEQYF

d_call: TRBD1
cdr3_length: 13
j_call: TRBJ2-7
clone_size: -
v_call: TRBV6-1
cdr3_nt: TGTGCCAGCTGGGACAGGGGGTCCGACGAGCAGTACTTC
cdr3_aa: CASWDRGSDEQYF

d_call: TRBD2
cdr3_length: 13
j_call: TRBJ2-1
clone_size: -
v_call: TRBV30
cdr3_nt: TGTGCCTGGACGGGACTAATATACAATGAGCAGTTCTTC
cdr3_aa: CAWTGLIYNEQFF

d_call: TRBD1
cdr3_length: 14
j_call: TRBJ1-1
clone_size: -
v_call: TRBV5-8
cdr3_nt: TGTGCCAGCAGTATCGGACAGGTGAACACTGAAGCTTTCTTT
cdr3_aa: CASSIGQVNTEAFF

d_call: TRBD1
cdr3_length: 16
j_call: TRBJ2-2
clone_size: -
v_call: TRBV4-3
cdr3_nt: TGCGCCAGCAGCTCCGGACAGGGTACGAACACCGGGGAGCTGTTTTTT
cdr3_aa: CASSSGQGTNTGELFF

d_call: TRBD2
cdr3_length: 16
j_call: TRBJ2-7
clone_size: -
v_call: TRBV27
cdr3_nt: TGTGCCAGCAGCCTGATACCCAGACTAGCGGGAGGCGAGCAGTACTTC
cdr3_aa: CASSLIPRLAGGEQYF

d_call: -
cdr3_length: 13
j_call: TRBJ1-2
clone_size: once
v_call: TRBV6-6
cdr3_nt: TGTGCCAGCAGTTACGCAACAGGGACTGGCTACACCTTC
cdr3_aa: CASSYATGTGYTF

d_call: -
cdr3_length: 14
j_call: TRBJ1-2
clone_size: -
v_call: TRBV2
cdr3_nt: TGTGCCAGCAGTGTAAACAGGGCGCACTATGGCTACACCTTC
cdr3_aa: CASSVNRAHYGYTF

d_call: -
cdr3_length: 16
j_call: TRBJ2-7
clone_size: -
v_call: TRBV21-1
cdr3_nt: TGTGCCAGCAGCAGAGAGCCGGGACAGGGCGACTACGAGCAGTACTTC
cdr3_aa: CASSREPGQGDYEQYF

d_call: -
cdr3_length: 12
j_call: TRBJ1-2
clone_size: few
v_call: TRBV13
cdr3_nt: TGTGCCAGCAGCTTAGGCCAGTCGGGCTACACCTTC
cdr3_aa: CASSLGQSGYTF

d_call: TRBD1
cdr3_length: 15
j_call: TRBJ2-7
clone_size: once
v_call: TRBV5-5
cdr3_nt: TGTGCCAGCAGCGAGACAGGGGGACATTCCGACGAGCAGTACTTC
cdr3_aa: CASSETGGHSDEQYF

d_call: -
cdr3_length: 13
j_call: TRBJ1-1
clone_size: -
v_call: TRBV6-5
cdr3_nt: TGTGCCAGCAGTTATAACAGGGCAACTGAAGCTTTCTTT
cdr3_aa: CASSYNRATEAFF

d_call: TRBD2
cdr3_length: 15
j_call: TRBJ2-7
clone_size: -
v_call: TRBV19
cdr3_nt: TGTGCCAGTAGTATCTTCACTAGCGGGAGAATTGAGCAGTACTTC
cdr3_aa: CASSIFTSGRIEQYF

d_call: -
cdr3_length: 11
j_call: TRBJ2-1
clone_size: -
v_call: TRBV27
cdr3_nt: TGTGCCAGCAAAGTCCTTGACACCCTGTTCTTC
cdr3_aa: CASKVLDTLFF

d_call: TRBD1
cdr3_length: 19
j_call: TRBJ1-5
clone_size: once
v_call: TRBV7-9
cdr3_nt: TGTGCCAGCAGCTTTATACCGGGACAGGGGCTCTATAGCAATCAGCCCCAGCATTTT
cdr3_aa: CASSFIPGQGLYSNQPQHF

d_call: -
cdr3_length: 15
j_call: TRBJ1-5
clone_size: -
v_call: TRBV2
cdr3_nt: TGTGCCAGCAGTACTGGACAGATTCCTGGCCAGCCCCAGCATTTT
cdr3_aa: CASSTGQIPGQPQHF

d_call: -
cdr3_length: 11
j_call: TRBJ2-5
clone_size: -
v_call: TRBV13
cdr3_nt: TGTGCCAGCAGCTTATCAGGAAACCAGTACTTC
cdr3_aa: CASSLSGNQYF

d_call: TRBD2
cdr3_length: 17
j_call: TRBJ2-7
clone_size: -
v_call: TRBV9
cdr3_nt: TGTGCCAGCAGCGTGTCCGGGACTAGCGGGAGTATATACGAGCAGTACTTC
cdr3_aa: CASSVSGTSGSIYEQYF

d_call: -
cdr3_length: 15
j_call: TRBJ2-1
clone_size: once
v_call: TRBV27
cdr3_nt: TGTGCCAGCAGTTTGGCAGGGGCCTCATACAATGAGCAGTTCTTC
cdr3_aa: CASSLAGASYNEQFF

d_call: -
cdr3_length: 15
j_call: TRBJ1-5
clone_size: -
v_call: TRBV19
cdr3_nt: TGTGCCAGTAGTAGCGGGGGTGGAGGCAATCAGCCCCAGCATTTT
cdr3_aa: CASSSGGGGNQPQHF

d_call: -
cdr3_length: 14
j_call: TRBJ2-5
clone_size: -
v_call: TRBV10-1
cdr3_nt: TGCGCCAGCAGTGAGTCTCTAGCCCAAGAGACCCAGTACTTC
cdr3_aa: CASSESLAQETQYF

d_call: TRBD2
cdr3_length: 15
j_call: TRBJ2-1
clone_size: -
v_call: TRBV9
cdr3_nt: TGTGCCAGCAGCCCCCGTACCGGGACTACCCGTGAGCAGTTCTTC
cdr3_aa: CASSPRTGTTREQFF

d_call: -
cdr3_length: 15
j_call: TRBJ2-3
clone_size: -
v_call: TRBV10-2
cdr3_nt: TGCGCCAGCAGTGAGTCCCCGGTACTCACAGATACGCAGTATTTT
cdr3_aa: CASSESPVLTDTQYF

d_call: -
cdr3_length: 15
j_call: TRBJ2-7
clone_size: few
v_call: TRBV27
cdr3_nt: TGTGCCAGCAGTTTAGGGTCGGTGGCAGGGCGAGAGCAGTACTTC
cdr3_aa: CASSLGSVAGREQYF

d_call: -
cdr3_length: 14
j_call: TRBJ2-5
clone_size: -
v_call: TRBV6-4
cdr3_nt: TGTGCCAGCAGTGAGACAGGCGAAGGGGAGACCCAGTACTTC
cdr3_aa: CASSETGEGETQYF

d_call: TRBD1
cdr3_length: 16
j_call: TRBJ1-5
clone_size: -
v_call: TRBV6-5
cdr3_nt: TGTGCCAGCAGTTCCTTCAGACAGGGTATGAATCAGCCCCAGCATTTT
cdr3_aa: CASSSFRQGMNQPQHF

d_call: TRBD2
cdr3_length: 16
j_call: TRBJ2-3
clone_size: -
v_call: TRBV19
cdr3_nt: TGTGCCAGTACCATCGGACTAGCGGGGGGCACAGATACGCAGTATTTT
cdr3_aa: CASTIGLAGGTDTQYF

d_call: TRBD1
cdr3_length: 15
j_call: TRBJ1-2
clone_size: once
v_call: TRBV2
cdr3_nt: TGTGCCAGCAGTGAGGGACAGCTATCTAACTATGGCTACACCTTC
cdr3_aa: CASSEGQLSNYGYTF

d_call: -
cdr3_length: 14
j_call: TRBJ1-5
clone_size: -
v_call: TRBV9
cdr3_nt: TGTGCCAGCAGCGTAGCTAAGGAGGGTCAGCCCCAGCATTTT
cdr3_aa: CASSVAKEGQPQHF

d_call: -
cdr3_length: 15
j_call: TRBJ2-3
clone_size: -
v_call: TRBV6-1
cdr3_nt: TGTGCCAGCAGTGAAGCAGCGGGCTTCACAGATACGCAGTATTTT
cdr3_aa: CASSEAAGFTDTQYF

d_call: -
cdr3_length: 15
j_call: TRBJ1-2
clone_size: -
v_call: TRBV29-1
cdr3_nt: TGCAGCGTTGAAAGTCCCACAGGGTCTCACTATGGCTACACCTTC
cdr3_aa: CSVESPTGSHYGYTF

d_call: TRBD2
cdr3_length: 15
j_call: TRBJ2-1
clone_size: -
v_call: TRBV6-4
cdr3_nt: TGTGCCAGCAGTGACTCCCCGGGAGGGTACAATGAGCAGTTCTTC
cdr3_aa: CASSDSPGGYNEQFF

d_call: -
cdr3_length: 16
j_call: TRBJ2-5
clone_size: once
v_call: TRBV6-6
cdr3_nt: TGTGCCAGCAGTTACTCGAGGGGGGGTTACCAAGAGACCCAGTACTTC
cdr3_aa: CASSYSRGGYQETQYF

d_call: -
cdr3_length: 15
j_call: TRBJ1-2
clone_size: -
v_call: TRBV6-5
cdr3_nt: TGTGCCAGCAGTTACTCTGGGGGTGCGGGGAGGCGCTACACCTTC
cdr3_aa: CASSYSGGAGRRYTF

d_call: TRBD1
cdr3_length: 13
j_call: TRBJ1-2
clone_size: -
v_call: TRBV2
cdr3_nt: TGTGCCAGCAGTGGGACAGGGGGGTATGGCTACACCTTC
cdr3_aa: CASSGTGGYGYTF

d_call: -
cdr3_length: 14
j_call: TRBJ2-2
clone_size: -
v_call: TRBV28
cdr3_nt: TGTGCCAGCATAAGGACAGCGAACACCGGGGAGCTGTTTTTT
cdr3_aa: CASIRTANTGELFF

d_call: -
cdr3_length: 15
j_call: TRBJ1-1
clone_size: -
v_call: TRBV14
cdr3_nt: TGTGCCAGCAGTCCCGGGACAATCTTGAACACTGAAGCTTTCTTT
cdr3_aa: CASSPGTILNTEAFF

d_call: -
cdr3_length: 14
j_call: TRBJ1-5
clone_size: -
v_call: TRBV28
cdr3_nt: TGTGCCAGCAGTTCAGGGTTTAACAATCAGCCCCAGCATTTT
cdr3_aa: CASSSGFNNQPQHF

d_call: TRBD1
cdr3_length: 13
j_call: TRBJ1-1
clone_size: -
v_call: TRBV7-9
cdr3_nt: TGTGCCAGCGGAGACAGGGTGAACACTGAAGCTTTCTTT
cdr3_aa: CASGDRVNTEAFF

d_call: TRBD1
cdr3_length: 13
j_call: TRBJ1-2
clone_size: -
v_call: TRBV27
cdr3_nt: TGTGCCAGCAGTGGGACAGGGAGGTCTGGCTACACCTTC
cdr3_aa: CASSGTGRSGYTF

d_call: -
cdr3_length: 16
j_call: TRBJ1-4
clone_size: -
v_call: TRBV4-1
cdr3_nt: TGCGCCAGCAGCCAAATCTCTGACACATTTAATGAAAAACTGTTTTTT
cdr3_aa: CASSQISDTFNEKLFF

d_call: TRBD2
cdr3_length: 19
j_call: TRBJ2-5
clone_size: -
v_call: TRBV10-3
cdr3_nt: TGTGCCATCAGGGACCCCAATGCTGCTAGCGGCAGGTACCAAGAGACCCAGTACTTC
cdr3_aa: CAIRDPNAASGRYQETQYF

d_call: TRBD1
cdr3_length: 17
j_call: TRBJ2-6
clone_size: -
v_call: TRBV7-9
cdr3_nt: TGTGCCAGCAGGGGACAGGGGTTGCTCTCTGGGGCCAACGTCCTGACTTTC
cdr3_aa: CASRGQGLLSGANVLTF

d_call: -
cdr3_length: 17
j_call: TRBJ2-2
clone_size: -
v_call: TRBV4-1
cdr3_nt: TGCGCCAGCAAGTCCGTCTGGGGCCAGAGGAACACCGGGGAGCTGTTTTTT
cdr3_aa: CASKSVWGQRNTGELFF

d_call: TRBD1
cdr3_length: 14
j_call: TRBJ2-3
clone_size: -
v_call: TRBV6-5
cdr3_nt: TGTGCCAGCAGTTACGGGACAGACACAGATACGCAGTATTTT
cdr3_aa: CASSYGTDTDTQYF

d_call: -
cdr3_length: 14
j_call: TRBJ2-3
clone_size: -
v_call: TRBV6-6
cdr3_nt: TGTGCCAGCAGCTGGACAGCGAGCACAGATACGCAGTATTTT
cdr3_aa: CASSWTASTDTQYF

d_call: -
cdr3_length: 14
j_call: TRBJ1-1
clone_size: once
v_call: TRBV23-1
cdr3_nt: TGCGCCAGCAGGAACCGTGACCCGAGGACTGAAGCTTTCTTT
cdr3_aa: CASRNRDPRTEAFF

d_call: -
cdr3_length: 14
j_call: TRBJ1-2
clone_size: -
v_call: TRBV19
cdr3_nt: TGTGCCAGTACCCCAGGGATGCGGAACTATGGCTACACCTTC
cdr3_aa: CASTPGMRNYGYTF

d_call: TRBD1
cdr3_length: 14
j_call: TRBJ2-2
clone_size: -
v_call: TRBV5-1
cdr3_nt: TGCGCCAGCAGACCAGGGGGACACACCGGGGAGCTGTTTTTT
cdr3_aa: CASRPGGHTGELFF